These T cell receptor beta chains were read from a single sample in a study of T cells in Graves' hyperthyroidism and ophthalmopathy. Using its own MiXCR run on the multiplex PCR reads, TCRdb lists one record per CDR3 protein. This sample has under 300,000 distinct CDR3 sequences, with about 25% found just once. Source material: blood. The receptors shown here come from a middle-aged man with Graves' hyperthyroidism that later progressed to Graves' ophthalmopathy. The CDR3 runs from the conserved cysteine through the conserved F or W. Fields, in order: D gene, clone size, V gene, J gene, CDR3 DNA, CDR3 protein. D genes are given only for firm matches. The listing skips clone size in some rows; elsewhere it reads once, few, many or a size class.

TRBD2	many	TRBV25-1	TRBJ2-5	TGTGCCAGCAGTGACTGGAGGCTAGCGGGAGGAGGAAGGGGTCAAGGGACCCAGTACTTC	CASSDWRLAGGGRGQGTQYF
TRBD2	-	TRBV24-1	TRBJ2-5	TGTGCCACCAGTGATTCGGGAGGCCCGAGGACCCAGTACTTC	CATSDSGGPRTQYF
TRBD2	many	TRBV11-2	TRBJ2-5	TGTGCCAGCAGCCCCGGGGGGAGGGAGACCCAGTACTTC	CASSPGGRETQYF
-	-	TRBV6-2/TRBV6-3	TRBJ2-7	TGTGCCAGCAGTTATCGTTCAGGGTCCCGCTACGAGCAGTACTTC	CASSYRSGSRYEQYF
TRBD1	-	TRBV6-1	TRBJ2-7	TGTGCCAGCAGTGAGCCGGGACAGGGGAACTACGAGCAGTACTTC	CASSEPGQGNYEQYF
-	-	TRBV18	TRBJ2-5	TGTGCCAGCTCACCTGAGGGATGGGAGAAAGAGACCCAGTACTTC	CASSPEGWEKETQYF
-	-	TRBV28	TRBJ1-2	TGTGCCAGCAGTTGGACAGAAAACTATGGCTACACCTTC	CASSWTENYGYTF
TRBD2	-	TRBV7-3	TRBJ2-2	TGTGCCAGCAGCTTATCTGCGGGAGCTAACACCGGGGAGCTGTTTTTT	CASSLSAGANTGELFF
-	-	TRBV7-9	TRBJ1-1	TGTGCCAGCAGCGACGAATCTGAAGCTTTCTTT	CASSDESEAFF
-	-	TRBV12-3/TRBV12-4	TRBJ2-7	TGTGCCAGCAGTCAAAGCCTAGCCGGGCACGAGCAGTACTTC	CASSQSLAGHEQYF
-	many	TRBV3-1	TRBJ2-2	TGTGCCAGCATGATGGGGGACCCCGGGGAGCTGTTTTTT	CASMMGDPGELFF
-	-	TRBV7-9	TRBJ2-7	TGTGCCAGCAGCTTAGCGGGTGGCCAGAACGAGCAGTACTTC	CASSLAGGQNEQYF
-	once	TRBV10-2	TRBJ2-7	TGCGCCAGCAGTTACACTAGAACTTCCTACGAGCAGTACTTC	CASSYTRTSYEQYF
-	-	TRBV7-6	TRBJ2-5	TGTGCCAGCAGCTCATCGGGGCCTCAAGTGGGAGAGACCCAGTACTTC	CASSSSGPQVGETQYF
-	-	TRBV30	TRBJ1-5	TGTGCCTGGAGTGTACTAGGGAGTCAGCCCCAGCATTTT	CAWSVLGSQPQHF
-	-	TRBV15	TRBJ2-5	TGTGCCACCAGCAGGTCGAAGGGGCAGACCCAGTACTTC	CATSRSKGQTQYF
-	-	TRBV12-3/TRBV12-4	TRBJ2-7	TGTGCCAGCAGTAACGGGGGGCAGACCACCTACGAGCAGTACTTC	CASSNGGQTTYEQYF
-	many	TRBV12-3/TRBV12-4	TRBJ2-2	TGTGCCAGCAGCGACGTCGGGGAGCTGTTTTTT	CASSDVGELFF
-	-	TRBV6-1	TRBJ2-7	TGTGCCAGCAGTGAAGCGCATGACAGCCCCTACGAGCAGTACTTC	CASSEAHDSPYEQYF
-	many	TRBV19	TRBJ1-2	TGTGCCAGTAGTACGACAGGACGAGATAACTATGGCTACACCTTC	CASSTTGRDNYGYTF
-	many	TRBV19	TRBJ1-5	TGTGCCAGTAGAATGGACACCTTGGGGCAGCCCCAGCATTTT	CASRMDTLGQPQHF
-	many	TRBV3-1	TRBJ2-7	TGTGCCAGCAGCCAAGATAGGGGCTCCTACGAGCAGTACTTC	CASSQDRGSYEQYF
-	few	TRBV6-5	TRBJ1-1	TGTGCCAGCAGTTACTCCAGGGGACAGAACACTGAAGCTTTCTTT	CASSYSRGQNTEAFF
TRBD1	many	TRBV24-1	TRBJ2-2	TGTGCCACCAGTGTTGACAGGGTCGGCGGGGAGCTGTTTTTT	CATSVDRVGGELFF
TRBD2	many	TRBV5-1	TRBJ2-5	TGCGCCAGCAGCTCGCGGACTAGCGGGAGATGGGAGACCCAGTACTTC	CASSSRTSGRWETQYF
-	many	TRBV7-8	TRBJ2-2	TGTGCCAGCAGGCTGGCTAGCCGAACGAACACCGGGGAGCTGTTTTTT	CASRLASRTNTGELFF
-	many	TRBV4-1	TRBJ1-5	TGCGCCAGCAGCCAAGTCTCCAGCCCCAATCAGCCCCAGCATTTT	CASSQVSSPNQPQHF
-	many	TRBV2	TRBJ2-5	TGTGCCAGCAGTGAAGCTAGCCGGCCGACCCAGTACTTC	CASSEASRPTQYF
TRBD1	many	TRBV7-7	TRBJ2-5	TGTGCTAGCAGCTTCACAGGGGCAGAGACCCAGTACTTC	CASSFTGAETQYF
TRBD2	many	TRBV13	TRBJ2-3	TGTGCCAGCAGCTCGACTAGCGGGTCTTTTTCAGATACGCAGTATTTT	CASSSTSGSFSDTQYF
-	-	TRBV12-3/TRBV12-4	TRBJ1-1	TGTGCCAGCAGGAGCACACAGAACACTGAAGCTTTCTTT	CASRSTQNTEAFF
-	many	TRBV15	TRBJ1-1	TGTGCCACCAGCGTCCGATTGAACACTGAAGCTTTCTTT	CATSVRLNTEAFF
TRBD2	many	TRBV30	TRBJ2-5	TGTGCCTCCTCATGGGGGGGAGAGACCCAGTACTTC	CASSWGGETQYF
-	many	TRBV20-1	TRBJ2-3	TGCAGTGCTGTTATCGACTCAGCTACGCAGTATTTT	CSAVIDSATQYF
TRBD1	many	TRBV4-1	TRBJ2-7	TGCGCCAGCAGCCTCGAGGACAGGGACTACGAGCAGTACTTC	CASSLEDRDYEQYF
-	-	TRBV20-1	TRBJ2-6	TGCAGTGCTAGAGATACGTGGGACTTTGGGGCCAACGTCCTGACTTTC	CSARDTWDFGANVLTF
TRBD2	many	TRBV29-1	TRBJ2-5	TGCAGCGTTGACCTACTAGTAGGCGGGAGTTCTCAAGAGACCCAGTACTTC	CSVDLLVGGSSQETQYF
-	many	TRBV6-5	TRBJ1-2	TGTGCCAGCAGTTACTCGAGGCAGGGAGATGGCTACACCTTC	CASSYSRQGDGYTF
-	many	TRBV12-3/TRBV12-4	TRBJ1-2	TGTGCCAGCAGTTCCCACACCCAGACAGGAGGGGGCTACACCTTC	CASSSHTQTGGGYTF
-	-	TRBV6-1	TRBJ1-1	TGTGCCAGCAGCGGGGGCCCCATAGGGGCTGAAGCTTTCTTT	CASSGGPIGAEAFF
-	few	TRBV7-8	TRBJ1-1	TGTGCCAGCAGCAACCGGGGAGGTGGGACTGAAGCTTTCTTT	CASSNRGGGTEAFF